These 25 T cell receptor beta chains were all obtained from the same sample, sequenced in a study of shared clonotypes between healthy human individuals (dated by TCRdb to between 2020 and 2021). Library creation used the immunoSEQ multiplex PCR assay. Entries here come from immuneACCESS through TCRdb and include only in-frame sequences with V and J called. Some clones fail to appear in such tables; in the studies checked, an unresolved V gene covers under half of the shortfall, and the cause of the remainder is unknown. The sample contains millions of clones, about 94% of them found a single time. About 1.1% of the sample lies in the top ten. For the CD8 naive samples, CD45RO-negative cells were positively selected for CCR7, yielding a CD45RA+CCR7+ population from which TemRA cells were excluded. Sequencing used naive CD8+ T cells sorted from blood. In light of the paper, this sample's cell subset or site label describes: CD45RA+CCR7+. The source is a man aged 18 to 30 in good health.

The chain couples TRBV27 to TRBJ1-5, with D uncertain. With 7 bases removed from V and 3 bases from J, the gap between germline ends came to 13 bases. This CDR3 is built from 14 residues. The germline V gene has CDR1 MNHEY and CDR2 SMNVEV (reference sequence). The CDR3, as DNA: TGTGCCAGCACCCCGGACGTTTTCAATCAGCCCCAGCATTTT. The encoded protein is CASTPDVFNQPQHF.

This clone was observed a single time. CDR3 amino acids: CASRDSGNQPQHF. The CDR3 bases are TGTGCCAGCAGGGATTCAGGCAATCAGCCCCAGCATTTT. The chain recombines TRBV2 with TRBJ1-5; the D is unclear. The ends were cut back, 6 bases at V and 2 bases at J, with 8 bases in the middle. This CDR3 is 13 amino acids long. Germline V gene lookup returns CDR1 SNHLY and CDR2 FYNNEI.

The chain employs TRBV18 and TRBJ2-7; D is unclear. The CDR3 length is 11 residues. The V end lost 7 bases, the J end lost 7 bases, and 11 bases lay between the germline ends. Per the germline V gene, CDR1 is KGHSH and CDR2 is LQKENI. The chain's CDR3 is CASFPGREQYF. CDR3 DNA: TGTGCCAGCTTCCCCGGCAGGGAGCAGTACTTC. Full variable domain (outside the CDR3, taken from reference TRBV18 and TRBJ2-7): NAGVMQNPRHLVRRRGQEARLRCSPMKGHSHVYWYRQLPEEGLKFMVYLQKENIIDESGMPKERFSAEFPKEGPSILRIQQVVRGDSAAYFCASFPGREQYFGPGTRLTVT.

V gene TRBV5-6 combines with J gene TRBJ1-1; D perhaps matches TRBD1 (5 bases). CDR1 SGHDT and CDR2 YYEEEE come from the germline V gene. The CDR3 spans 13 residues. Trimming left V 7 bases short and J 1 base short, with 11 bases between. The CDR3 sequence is CASATTANTEAFF. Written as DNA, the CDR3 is TGTGCCAGCGCGACGACAGCGAACACTGAAGCTTTCTTT.

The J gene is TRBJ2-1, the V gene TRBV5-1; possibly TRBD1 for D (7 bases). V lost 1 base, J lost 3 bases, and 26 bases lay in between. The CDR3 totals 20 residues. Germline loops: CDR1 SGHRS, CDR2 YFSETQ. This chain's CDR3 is CASSLPTKGASAWFYNEQFF. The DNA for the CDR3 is TGCGCCAGCAGCTTGCCCACGAAGGGGGCTAGCGCCTGGTTCTACAATGAGCAGTTCTTC.

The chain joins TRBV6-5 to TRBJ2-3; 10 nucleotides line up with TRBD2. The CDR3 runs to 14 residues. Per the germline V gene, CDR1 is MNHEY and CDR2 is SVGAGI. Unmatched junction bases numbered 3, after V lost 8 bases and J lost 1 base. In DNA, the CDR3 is TGTGCCAGCGCAGGACTAGCGGGCACAGATACGCAGTATTTT. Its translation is CASAGLAGTDTQYF.

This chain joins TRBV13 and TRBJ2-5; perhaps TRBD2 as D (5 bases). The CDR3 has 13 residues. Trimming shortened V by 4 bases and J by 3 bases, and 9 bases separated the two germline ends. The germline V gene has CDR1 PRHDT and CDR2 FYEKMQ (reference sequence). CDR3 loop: CASSSASKETQYF. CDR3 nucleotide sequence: TGTGCCAGCAGCTCCGCTAGCAAAGAGACCCAGTACTTC.

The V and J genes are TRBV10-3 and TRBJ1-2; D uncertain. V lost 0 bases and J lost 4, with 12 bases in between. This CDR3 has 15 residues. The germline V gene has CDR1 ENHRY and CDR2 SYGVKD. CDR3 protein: CAISESQAAGYGYTF. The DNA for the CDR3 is TGTGCCATCAGTGAGTCTCAGGCGGCCGGCTATGGCTACACCTTC.

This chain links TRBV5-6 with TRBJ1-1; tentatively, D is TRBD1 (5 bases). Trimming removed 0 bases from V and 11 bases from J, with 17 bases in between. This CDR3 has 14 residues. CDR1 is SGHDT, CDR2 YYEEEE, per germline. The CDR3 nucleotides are TGTGCCAGCAGCTTGGGAATGGCTGGGGCGCGGGCTTTCTTT. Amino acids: CASSLGMAGARAFF.

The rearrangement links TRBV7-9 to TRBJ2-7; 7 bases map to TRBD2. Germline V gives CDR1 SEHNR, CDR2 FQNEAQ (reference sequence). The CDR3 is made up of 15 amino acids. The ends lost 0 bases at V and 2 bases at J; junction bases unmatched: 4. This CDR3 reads CASSLARLAAYEQYF. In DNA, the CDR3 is TGTGCCAGCAGCTTAGCCCGACTAGCAGCCTACGAGCAGTACTTC.

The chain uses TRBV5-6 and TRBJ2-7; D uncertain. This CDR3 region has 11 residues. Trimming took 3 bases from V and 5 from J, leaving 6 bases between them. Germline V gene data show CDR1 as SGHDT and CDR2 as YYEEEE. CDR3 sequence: CASSWSHEQYF. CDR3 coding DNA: TGTGCCAGCAGCTGGAGTCACGAGCAGTACTTC.

As DNA, the CDR3 is TGTGCCAGCAGCGTAGAAGGAGGACCAGAGTACTTC. It is translated as CASSVEGGPEYF. The chain uses TRBV9 and TRBJ2-5, with D tentatively TRBD2 (5 bases). This CDR3 is 12 amino acids long. V was pared by 0 bases and J by 12 bases, with 12 bases between. The germline V gene encodes CDR1 SGDLS and CDR2 YYNGEE.

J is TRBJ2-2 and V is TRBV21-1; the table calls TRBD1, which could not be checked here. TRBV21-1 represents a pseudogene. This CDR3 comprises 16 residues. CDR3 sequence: CASSKAAQAGTGELFF. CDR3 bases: TGTGCCAGCAGCAAAGCTGCCCAGGCCGGCACCGGGGAGCTGTTTTTT.

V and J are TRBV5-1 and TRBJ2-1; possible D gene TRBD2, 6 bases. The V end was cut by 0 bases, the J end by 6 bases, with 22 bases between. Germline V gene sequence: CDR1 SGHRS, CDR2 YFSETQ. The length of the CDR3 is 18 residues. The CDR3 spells CASSLGGGVYVTGNEQFF. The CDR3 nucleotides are TGCGCCAGCAGCTTGGGCGGCGGGGTCTATGTCACGGGCAATGAGCAGTTCTTC.

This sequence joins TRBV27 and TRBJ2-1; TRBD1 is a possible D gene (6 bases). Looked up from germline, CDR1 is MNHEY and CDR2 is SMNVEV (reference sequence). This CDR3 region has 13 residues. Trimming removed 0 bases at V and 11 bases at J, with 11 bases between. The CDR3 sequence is CASSLSGDTKQFF. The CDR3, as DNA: TGTGCCAGCAGTTTATCGGGGGACACGAAGCAGTTCTTC.

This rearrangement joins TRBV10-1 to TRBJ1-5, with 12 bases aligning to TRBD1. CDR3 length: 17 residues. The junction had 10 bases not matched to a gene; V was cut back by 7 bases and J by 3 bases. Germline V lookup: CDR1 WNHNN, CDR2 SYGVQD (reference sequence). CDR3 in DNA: TGCGCCAGCATATCTAACCGGGACAGGGGGCCCAATCAGCCCCAGCATTTT. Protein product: CASISNRDRGPNQPQHF.

CDR3 protein: CASSVPPEGPISEQYF. Written as DNA, the CDR3 is TGTGCCAGCAGCGTCCCCCCCGAGGGCCCCATATCCGAGCAGTACTTC. The chain combines TRBV9 with TRBJ2-7, with D perhaps matching TRBD2 (5 bases). Germline CDR1 is SGDLS and CDR2 is YYNGEE. Trimming stripped 2 bases from V and 6 bases from J, with 21 bases between. The CDR3 has 16 amino acids.

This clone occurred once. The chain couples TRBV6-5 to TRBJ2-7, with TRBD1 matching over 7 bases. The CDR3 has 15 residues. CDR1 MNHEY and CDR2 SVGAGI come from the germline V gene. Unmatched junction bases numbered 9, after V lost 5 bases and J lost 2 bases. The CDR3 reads CASSQSRQGPYEQYF. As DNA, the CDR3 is TGTGCCAGCAGTCAGTCCAGACAGGGTCCCTACGAGCAGTACTTC.

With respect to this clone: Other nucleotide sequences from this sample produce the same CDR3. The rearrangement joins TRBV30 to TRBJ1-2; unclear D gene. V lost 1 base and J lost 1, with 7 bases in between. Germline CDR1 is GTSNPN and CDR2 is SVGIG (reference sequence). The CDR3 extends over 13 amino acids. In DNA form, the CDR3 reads TGTGCCTGGAGTGCCGACGGTAACTATGGCTACACCTTC. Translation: CAWSADGNYGYTF.

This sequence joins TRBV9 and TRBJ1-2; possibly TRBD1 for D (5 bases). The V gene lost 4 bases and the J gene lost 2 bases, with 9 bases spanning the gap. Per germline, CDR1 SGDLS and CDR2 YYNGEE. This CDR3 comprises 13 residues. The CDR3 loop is CASSLDTNYGYTF. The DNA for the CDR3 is TGTGCCAGCAGCTTGGACACGAACTATGGCTACACCTTC.

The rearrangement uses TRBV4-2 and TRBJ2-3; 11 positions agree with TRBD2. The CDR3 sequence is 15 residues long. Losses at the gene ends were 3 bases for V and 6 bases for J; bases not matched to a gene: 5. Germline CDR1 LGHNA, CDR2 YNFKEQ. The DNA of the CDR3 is TGTGCCAGCAGCCAGACTAGCGGGGATTTGGATACGCAGTATTTT. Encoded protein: CASSQTSGDLDTQYF.

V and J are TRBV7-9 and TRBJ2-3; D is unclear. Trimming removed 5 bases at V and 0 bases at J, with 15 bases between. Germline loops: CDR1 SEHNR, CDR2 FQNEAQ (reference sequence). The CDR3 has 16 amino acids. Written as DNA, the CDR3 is TGTGCCAGCAGCCCCCCCCACGCAGCTAGCACAGATACGCAGTATTTT. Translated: CASSPPHAASTDTQYF.

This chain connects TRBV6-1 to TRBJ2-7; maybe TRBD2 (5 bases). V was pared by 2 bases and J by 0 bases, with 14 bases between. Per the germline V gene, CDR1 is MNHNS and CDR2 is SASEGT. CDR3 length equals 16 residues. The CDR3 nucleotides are TGTGCCAGCAGTGAAATCGAGGGCCTCAGCTCCTACGAGCAGTACTTC. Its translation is CASSEIEGLSSYEQYF.

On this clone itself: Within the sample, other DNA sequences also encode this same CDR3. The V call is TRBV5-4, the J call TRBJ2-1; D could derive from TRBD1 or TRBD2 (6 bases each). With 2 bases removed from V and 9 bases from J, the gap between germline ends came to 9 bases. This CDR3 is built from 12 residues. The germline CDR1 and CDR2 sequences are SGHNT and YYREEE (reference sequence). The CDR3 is CASSLGGGEQFF. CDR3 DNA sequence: TGTGCCAGCAGCTTAGGAGGGGGTGAGCAGTTCTTC.

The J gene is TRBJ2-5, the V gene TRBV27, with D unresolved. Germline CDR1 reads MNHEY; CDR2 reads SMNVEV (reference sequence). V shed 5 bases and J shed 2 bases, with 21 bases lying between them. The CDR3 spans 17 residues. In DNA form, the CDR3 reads TGTGCCAGCAGTCCGGGCCCCGGGTGGGGTCCTCAAGAGACCCAGTACTTC. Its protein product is CASSPGPGWGPQETQYF.